One and the same sample provided the 11 T cell receptor beta chains below, sequenced in a study of blood T cells in healthy people across ages. It was with a sample-barcoded 5' primer and a J-beta primer mix that a second PCR of roughly 6 to 11 cycles was run. MiXCR was run by TCRdb on the 5' RACE reads, yielding one entry per CDR3 protein. The table shows approximately 850,000 distinct CDR3 sequences, with about 42% occurring only once. Material: blood. All receptors come from a man in his sixties in good health.

This clonotype has only one observation. This sequence joins TRBV6-6 and TRBJ1-2, with D uncertain. This CDR3 spans 11 amino acids. Germline V gene lookup returns CDR1 MNHNY and CDR2 SVGAGI (reference sequence). V gave up 8 bases and J gave up 4 bases, with 8 bases separating them. The CDR3 reads CASESFYGYTF. For the CDR3, the DNA is TGTGCCAGCGAGTCATTCTATGGCTACACCTTC.

The V and J genes are TRBV20-1 and TRBJ1-2; a weak D match, TRBD1 (5 bases). The CDR3 length is 13 residues. V was pared by 6 bases and J by 2 bases, with 13 bases between. The germline V gene has CDR1 DFQATT and CDR2 SNEGSKA (reference sequence). This CDR3 is CSARHGDNYGYTF. For the CDR3, the DNA is TGCAGTGCCCGACATGGGGACAACTATGGCTACACCTTC.

The CDR3 sequence: CASSLMGAGGSYEQYF. The CDR3 DNA reads as TGTGCCAGCAGCTTAATGGGTGCGGGGGGGTCGTACGAGCAGTACTTC. This chain links TRBV7-2 with TRBJ2-7; 9 bases fit TRBD2. Germline V gene lookup returns CDR1 SGHTA and CDR2 FQGNSA. Unmatched junction bases numbered 9, after V lost 2 bases and J lost 4 bases. The CDR3 loop spans 16 amino acids.

This clonotype was seen many times. The CDR3 protein is CASSLGDRGGPKNIQYF. The CDR3 nucleotides read TGTGCCAGCAGCTTGGGGGACAGGGGGGGACCCAAAAACATTCAGTACTTC. J is TRBJ2-4 and V is TRBV7-9, with TRBD1 matching 11 bases. From germline, CDR1 is SEHNR and CDR2 FQNEAQ (reference sequence). CDR3 size: 17 residues. Trimming removed 3 bases from V and 2 bases from J; junction bases left unmatched: 6. The full variable domain, its missing parts supplied by reference TRBV7-9 and TRBJ2-4, is DTGVSQNPRHKITKRGQNVTFRCDPISEHNRLYWYRQTLGQGPEFLTYFQNEAQLEKSRLLSDRFSAERPKGSFSTLEIQRTEQGDSAMYLCASSLGDRGGPKNIQYFGAGTRLSVL.

In its sample, this clonotype was seen a few times. This chain connects TRBV20-1 to TRBJ2-7; D gene ambiguous. CDR3 length: 11 residues. Germline assignment: CDR1 DFQATT and CDR2 SNEGSKA (reference sequence). V shed 0 bases and J shed 6 bases, with 6 bases lying between them. The CDR3 nucleotides are TGCAGTGCTAGAGAACTCAGCGAGCAGTACTTC. Translating it yields CSARELSEQYF.

CDR3 coding DNA: TGTGCCAGCAGTTACTCCGGACAGGGGGAAGAGACCCAGTACTTC. It specifies CASSYSGQGEETQYF. The V and J genes are TRBV6-5 and TRBJ2-5; 10 nucleotides agree with TRBD1. Looked up from germline, CDR1 is MNHEY and CDR2 is SVGAGI. Trimming cost V 0 bases and J 3 bases; bases outside gene matches: 1. CDR3 size: 15 residues.

The genes are TRBV20-1 and TRBJ2-7, with D perhaps matching TRBD2 (6 bases). Germline lookup yields CDR1 DFQATT and CDR2 SNEGSKA (reference sequence). Trimming left V 5 bases short and J 0 bases short, with 14 bases between. The CDR3 loop spans 14 amino acids. As DNA, the CDR3 is TGCAGTGCTGCTGGACTATTGAGCTCCTACGAGCAGTACTTC. Translated: CSAAGLLSSYEQYF.

The chain has TRBV7-9 and TRBJ2-6, with D maybe TRBD1 (7 bases). V lost 10 bases, J lost 2 bases, and 15 bases lay in between. This CDR3 has 15 amino acids. The germline V gene has CDR1 SEHNR and CDR2 FQNEAQ (reference sequence). The CDR3, as DNA: TGTGCCAACGGAGGGACAGTAGCTGGGGCCAACGTCCTGACTTTC. Protein sequence: CANGGTVAGANVLTF.

The rearrangement uses TRBV29-1 and TRBJ2-3, with a weak D call TRBD1 (5 bases). Germline V gives CDR1 SQVTM, CDR2 ANQGSEA. The CDR3 length is 14 residues. The V end lost 6 bases, the J end lost 6 bases, and 19 bases lay between the germline ends. CDR3 sequence (DNA): TGCAGCGTCGGAACAGTGTCGGACACGGATACGCAGTATTTT. This encodes CSVGTVSDTDTQYF.

The chain recombines TRBV7-2 with TRBJ2-2, with D possibly being TRBD1 (6 bases). Germline loops: CDR1 SGHTA, CDR2 FQGNSA. Trimming removed 3 bases from V and 5 bases from J, with 13 bases in between. The CDR3 extends over 15 amino acids. DNA of the CDR3: TGTGCCAGCAGCTTCCTACAGGGTTCAACCGGGGAGCTGTTTTTT. Residues: CASSFLQGSTGELFF.

Here the CDR3 DNA reads TGTGCCAGCGGTTATAATTCACCCCTCCACTTT. Amino acid sequence: CASGYNSPLHF. The rearrangement links TRBV27 to TRBJ1-6; D remains unclear. Germline CDR1 is MNHEY and CDR2 is SMNVEV (reference sequence). V dropped 8 bases and J dropped 4 bases, with 3 bases sitting between them. The CDR3 contains 11 residues.